A selection of T cell receptor beta chains follows, all from one sample in a study of OX40 agonist ivuxolimab in advanced cancers. Some clones are missing from TCRdb's copy, which holds only in-frame ones; the method was immunoSEQ multiplex PCR. The sample holds about 110,000 clones; 80% to 95% are singletons and the top ten take roughly 0.61%. This material consisted of CD4+ or CD8+ T cells sorted from blood, taken in a trial of the OX40 agonist ivuxolimab. These receptors all come from an adult with an advanced solid tumor such as melanoma, head and neck, liver or kidney cancer. The CDR3 runs from the conserved cysteine through the conserved F or W. The order of the fields is D gene, V gene, J gene, clone size, CDR3 DNA, CDR3 protein. D genes are given only for firm matches. The size of a clone is reported for some rows only, either as once, few or many, or as a class for expanded clones.

>.|TRBV11-3|TRBJ2-2|.
TGTGCCAGCAGCCCCCGACTAGGTATTTCCGGGGAGCTGTTTTTT
CASSPRLGISGELFF
>.|TRBV6-1|TRBJ1-2|.
TGTGCCAGCAGTGATCAGGGGCGAGATGGCTACACCTTC
CASSDQGRDGYTF
>TRBD1|TRBV6-5|TRBJ1-1|.
TGTGCCAGCAGTCGAGACAGGGGGTCGCGAGCTTTCTTT
CASSRDRGSRAFF
>TRBD2|TRBV11-2|TRBJ2-2|.
TGTGCCAGCCAGGGCCCCGGGGGGAGCGGGGAGCTGTTTTTT
CASQGPGGSGELFF
>.|TRBV5-4|TRBJ2-5|.
TGTGCCAGCAGCTTGGGGGCGGGTCGGGGGGAGACCCAGTACTTC
CASSLGAGRGETQYF
>.|TRBV30|TRBJ1-2|.
TGTGCCTGGAGTGCTACAGGGCATGGCTACACCTTC
CAWSATGHGYTF
>TRBD1|TRBV2|TRBJ2-5|.
TGTGCCAGCAGCCTGGACAGGGGGCAGGGAGAGACCCAGTACTTC
CASSLDRGQGETQYF
>TRBD1|TRBV6-5|TRBJ2-7|.
TGTGCCAGCAGGGTGGGACAGGGTGCCTACGAGCAGTACTTC
CASRVGQGAYEQYF
>.|TRBV4-1|TRBJ2-5|.
TGCGCCAGCAGCCAAGAGGGCGACCCCCGGACCCAGTACTTC
CASSQEGDPRTQYF
>.|TRBV27|TRBJ1-4|once
TGTGCCAGCAGTAGGGGGGATGGATACGAAAAACTGTTTTTT
CASSRGDGYEKLFF
>.|TRBV6-5|TRBJ1-6|.
TGTGCCAGCAGGGGGGTGGGCCCGAATTCACCCCTCCACTTT
CASRGVGPNSPLHF
>TRBD1|TRBV5-1|TRBJ1-2|.
TGCGCCAGCAGCTTACAACCCGCAGGGGGACCCTATGGCTACACCTTC
CASSLQPAGGPYGYTF
>TRBD1|TRBV6-6|TRBJ1-2|.
TGTGCCAGCAGTGCGGGACAGGATAATGGCTACACCTTC
CASSAGQDNGYTF
>.|TRBV6-6|TRBJ1-1|.
TGTGCCAGCGAACCCGGGGACCGTGAAGCTTTCTTT
CASEPGDREAFF
>.|TRBV5-1|TRBJ2-1|.
TGCGCCAGCAGCTTGGGGCCTCAGCAGTTCTTC
CASSLGPQQFF
>.|TRBV7-7|TRBJ2-2|few
TGTGCTAGCAGCGTCGGGACTTCGAACACCGGGGAGCTGTTTTTT
CASSVGTSNTGELFF
>.|TRBV2|TRBJ2-7|.
TGTGCCAGCAGTGAGGTATACGAGCAGTACTTC
CASSEVYEQYF
>.|TRBV2|TRBJ2-1|.
TGTGCCAGCACCCGAGTTGCTTACAATGAGCAGTTCTTC
CASTRVAYNEQFF
>TRBD1|TRBV6-5|TRBJ2-7|.
TGTGCCAGCAGTACCGGGACAGAGCCCTACGAGCAGTACTTC
CASSTGTEPYEQYF
>TRBD1|TRBV2|TRBJ1-4|.
TGTGCCAGCAGTGAGGACAGGGGGCGGGAAAAACTGTTTTTT
CASSEDRGREKLFF
>.|TRBV19|TRBJ1-5|.
TGTGCCAGTAGTCCGACAGGAACCTATCAGCCCCAGCATTTT
CASSPTGTYQPQHF
>TRBD1|TRBV4-1|TRBJ2-5|.
TGCGCCAGCAGCCTAAGACAGGGGGCTGGAGAGACCCAGTACTTC
CASSLRQGAGETQYF
>.|TRBV29-1|TRBJ1-2|.
TGCAGCGCTCCCCAACGGGATGGCTACACCTTC
CSAPQRDGYTF
>TRBD2|TRBV15|TRBJ2-5|.
TGTGCCACCAGCAGACCACTAGCGGGGGAGACCCAGTACTTC
CATSRPLAGETQYF
>TRBD1|TRBV4-1|TRBJ2-2|few
TGCGCCAGCAGCCAGCCGACAGGGGTTGTCGGGGAGCTGTTTTTT
CASSQPTGVVGELFF
>TRBD1|TRBV18|TRBJ1-3|.
TGTGCCAGCCGCGAAATGACAGGGGCTGGAAACACCATATATTTT
CASREMTGAGNTIYF
>.|TRBV6-5|TRBJ2-2|.
TGTGCCAGCAGTTACCGGTACACCGGGGAGCTGTTTTTT
CASSYRYTGELFF
>.|TRBV2|TRBJ1-2|once
TGTGCCAGTTCTTTGAGCCATGGCTACACCTTC
CASSLSHGYTF
>.|TRBV10-3|TRBJ1-5|.
TGTGCCATCAGTGAGTGGGCAGGGAAGGATCAGCCCCAGCATTTT
CAISEWAGKDQPQHF
>TRBD2|TRBV27|TRBJ2-1|.
TGTGCCAGCAGTTTTCCTCATAGCGGGGGGGCCCCTGAGCAGTTCTTC
CASSFPHSGGAPEQFF
>.|TRBV19|TRBJ2-2|.
TGTGCCAGTAGTATAGTTCCGGTTCTAGGCACCGGGGAGCTGTTTTTT
CASSIVPVLGTGELFF
>.|TRBV15|TRBJ1-2|once
TGTGCCACCAGCAGAGCGGGAATAAGCTATGGCTACACCTTC
CATSRAGISYGYTF
>.|TRBV29-1|TRBJ1-1|.
TGCAGCGTTGTGGGGAATGGGAACACTGAAGCTTTCTTT
CSVVGNGNTEAFF
>.|TRBV6-1|TRBJ1-5|.
TGTGCCAGCAGTGGACTAAGCTCTCAGCCCCAGCATTTT
CASSGLSSQPQHF
>.|TRBV15|TRBJ2-5|.
TGTGCCACCAGCAGAGCGGACTCACTCAAGGAGACCCAGTACTTC
CATSRADSLKETQYF
>.|TRBV30|TRBJ1-1|few
TGTGCCTGGAGTGTACAGAGGGATACTGAAGCTTTCTTT
CAWSVQRDTEAFF
>TRBD1|TRBV6-1|TRBJ1-5|.
TGTGCCAGCAGTGAATCCCTGACAGGGGGACAGCCCCAGCATTTT
CASSESLTGGQPQHF
>TRBD1|TRBV2|TRBJ1-1|.
TGTGCCAGCAGTGATGACAGGGATGGGCGAGCTTTCTTT
CASSDDRDGRAFF
>TRBD2|TRBV27|TRBJ2-3|once
TGTGCCAGCAGTCCAACTAGCGGGAGGTGGACAGATACGCAGTATTTT
CASSPTSGRWTDTQYF
>TRBD1|TRBV5-1|TRBJ1-1|.
TGCGCCAGCAGCTGGGACAGCAACACTGAAGCTTTCTTT
CASSWDSNTEAFF
>.|TRBV4-2|TRBJ2-7|.
TGTGCCAGCAGCCAAGATCCGGATACCTACGAGCAGTACTTC
CASSQDPDTYEQYF
>.|TRBV28|TRBJ2-3|.
TGTGCCAGCAGTTCCACAGATACGCAGTATTTT
CASSSTDTQYF
>.|TRBV28|TRBJ1-5|.
TGTGCCAGCGGCAGGAGGGGGTATAGCAATCAGCCCCAGCATTTT
CASGRRGYSNQPQHF
>TRBD1|TRBV18|TRBJ2-3|.
TGTGCCAGCTCACAAGGGACAGGGGAGGCAGATACGCAGTATTTT
CASSQGTGEADTQYF
>.|TRBV19|TRBJ1-2|.
TGTGCCAGTAGCAACAGAGAGCCTAACTATGGCTACACCTTC
CASSNREPNYGYTF